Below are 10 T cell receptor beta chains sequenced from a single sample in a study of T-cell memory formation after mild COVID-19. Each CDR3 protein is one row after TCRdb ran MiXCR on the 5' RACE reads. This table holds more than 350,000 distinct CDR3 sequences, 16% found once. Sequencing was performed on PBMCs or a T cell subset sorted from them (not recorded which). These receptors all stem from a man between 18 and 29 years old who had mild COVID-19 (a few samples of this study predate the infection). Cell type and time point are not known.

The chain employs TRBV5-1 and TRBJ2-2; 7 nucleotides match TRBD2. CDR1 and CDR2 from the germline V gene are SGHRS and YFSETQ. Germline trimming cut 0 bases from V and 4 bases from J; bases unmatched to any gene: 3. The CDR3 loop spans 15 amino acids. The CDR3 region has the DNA TGCGCCAGCAGCTTGGGAGCGGGGACCACCGGGGAGCTGTTTTTT. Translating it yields CASSLGAGTTGELFF.

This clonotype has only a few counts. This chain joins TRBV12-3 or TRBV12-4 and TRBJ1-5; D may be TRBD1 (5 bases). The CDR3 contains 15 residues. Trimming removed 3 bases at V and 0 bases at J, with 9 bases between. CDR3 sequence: CASSFGGDSNQPQHF. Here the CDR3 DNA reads TGTGCCAGCAGTTTCGGGGGAGATAGCAATCAGCCCCAGCATTTT.

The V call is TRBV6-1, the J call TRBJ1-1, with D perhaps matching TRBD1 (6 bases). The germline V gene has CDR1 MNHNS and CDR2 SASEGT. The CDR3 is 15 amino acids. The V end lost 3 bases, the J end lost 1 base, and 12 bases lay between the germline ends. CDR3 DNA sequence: TGTGCCAGCAGTGATCAGGGGTCAGGGAACACTGAAGCTTTCTTT. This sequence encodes CASSDQGSGNTEAFF.

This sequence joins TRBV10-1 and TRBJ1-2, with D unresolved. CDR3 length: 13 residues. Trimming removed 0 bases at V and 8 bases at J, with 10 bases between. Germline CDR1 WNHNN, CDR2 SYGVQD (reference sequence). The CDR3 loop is CASSESAASGYTF. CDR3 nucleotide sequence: TGCGCCAGCAGTGAGTCGGCTGCTTCGGGCTACACCTTC.

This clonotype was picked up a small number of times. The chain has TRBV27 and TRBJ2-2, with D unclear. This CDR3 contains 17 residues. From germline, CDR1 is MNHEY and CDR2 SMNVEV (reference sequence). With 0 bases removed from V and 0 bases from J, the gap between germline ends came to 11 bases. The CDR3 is CASSLSTDTANTGELFF. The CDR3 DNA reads TGTGCCAGCAGTTTATCTACAGACACGGCGAACACCGGGGAGCTGTTTTTT.

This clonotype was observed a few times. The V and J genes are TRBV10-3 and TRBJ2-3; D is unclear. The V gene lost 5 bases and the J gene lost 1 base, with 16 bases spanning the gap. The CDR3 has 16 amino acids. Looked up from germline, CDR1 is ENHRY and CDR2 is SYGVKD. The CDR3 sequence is CAISLGGESGTDTQYF. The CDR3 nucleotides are TGTGCCATCAGTTTGGGTGGAGAATCGGGCACAGATACGCAGTATTTT.

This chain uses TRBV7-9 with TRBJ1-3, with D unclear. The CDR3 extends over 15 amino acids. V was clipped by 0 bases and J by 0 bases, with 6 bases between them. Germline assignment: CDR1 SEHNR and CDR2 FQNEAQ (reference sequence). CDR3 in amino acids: CASSLAVLSGNTIYF. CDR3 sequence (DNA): TGTGCCAGCAGCTTAGCGGTGCTCTCTGGAAACACCATATATTTT.

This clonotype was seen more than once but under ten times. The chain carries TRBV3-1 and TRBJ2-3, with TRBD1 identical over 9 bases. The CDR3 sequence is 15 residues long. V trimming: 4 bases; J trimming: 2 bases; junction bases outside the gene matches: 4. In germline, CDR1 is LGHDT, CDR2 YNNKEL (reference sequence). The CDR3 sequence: CASSPGQGTTDTQYF. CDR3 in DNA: TGTGCCAGCAGCCCCGGACAGGGGACCACAGATACGCAGTATTTT.

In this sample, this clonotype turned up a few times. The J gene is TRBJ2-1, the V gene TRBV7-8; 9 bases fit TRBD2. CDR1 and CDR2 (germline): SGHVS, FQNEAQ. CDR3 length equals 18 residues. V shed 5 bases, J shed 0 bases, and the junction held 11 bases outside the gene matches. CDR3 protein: CASSHLAGGISSYNEQFF. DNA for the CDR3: TGTGCCAGCAGCCACTTGGCGGGGGGGATTAGCTCCTACAATGAGCAGTTCTTC.

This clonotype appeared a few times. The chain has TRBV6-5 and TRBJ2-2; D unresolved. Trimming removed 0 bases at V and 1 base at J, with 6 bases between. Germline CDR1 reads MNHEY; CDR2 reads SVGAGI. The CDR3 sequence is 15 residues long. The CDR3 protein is CASSYSGQNTGELFF. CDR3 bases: TGTGCCAGCAGTTACTCAGGGCAGAACACCGGGGAGCTGTTTTTT.